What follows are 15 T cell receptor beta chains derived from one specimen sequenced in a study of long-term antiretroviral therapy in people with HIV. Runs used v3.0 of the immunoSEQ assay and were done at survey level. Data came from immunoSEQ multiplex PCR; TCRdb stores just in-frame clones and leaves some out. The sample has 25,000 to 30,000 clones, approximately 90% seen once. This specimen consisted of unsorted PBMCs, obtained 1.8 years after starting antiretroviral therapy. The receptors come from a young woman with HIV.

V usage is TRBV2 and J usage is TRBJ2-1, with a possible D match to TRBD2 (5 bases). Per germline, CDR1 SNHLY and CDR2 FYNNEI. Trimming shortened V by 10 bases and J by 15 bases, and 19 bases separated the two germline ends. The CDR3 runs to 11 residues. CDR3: CATMLGRRLFF. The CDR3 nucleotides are TGTGCCACGATGTTGGGTAGGAGGTTGTTCTTC.

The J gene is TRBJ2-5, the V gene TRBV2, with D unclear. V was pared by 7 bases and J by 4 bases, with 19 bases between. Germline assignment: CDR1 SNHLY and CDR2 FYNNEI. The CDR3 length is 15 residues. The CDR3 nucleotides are TGTGCCAGCATCTTCGCGGCGCCGACGCGAGAGACCCAGTACTTC. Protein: CASIFAAPTRETQYF.

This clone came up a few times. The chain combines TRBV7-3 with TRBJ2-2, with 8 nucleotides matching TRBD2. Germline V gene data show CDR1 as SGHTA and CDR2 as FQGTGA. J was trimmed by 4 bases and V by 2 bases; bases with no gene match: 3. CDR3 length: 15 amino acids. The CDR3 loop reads CASSLDGRGTGELFF. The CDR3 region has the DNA TGTGCCAGCAGCTTAGACGGGAGGGGCACCGGGGAGCTGTTTTTT.

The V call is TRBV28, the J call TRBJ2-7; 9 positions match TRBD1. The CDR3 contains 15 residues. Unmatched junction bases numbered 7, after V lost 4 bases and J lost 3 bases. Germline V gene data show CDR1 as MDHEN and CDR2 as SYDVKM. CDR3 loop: CASSSPGQGHYEQYF. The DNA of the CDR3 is TGTGCCAGCAGTTCCCCGGGACAGGGACACTACGAGCAGTACTTC.

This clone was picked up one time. CDR3 sequence: CASSLGDKPYEQYF. Here the CDR3 DNA reads TGCGCCAGCAGCTTGGGAGACAAACCCTACGAGCAGTACTTC. The genes are TRBV5-1 and TRBJ2-7, with no clear D. Germline-derived CDR1 and CDR2 are SGHRS and YFSETQ. The CDR3 runs 14 residues. V lost 0 bases, J lost 2 bases, and 9 bases lay in between. Full variable domain (remainder filled in from reference TRBV5-1 and TRBJ2-7): KAGVTQTPRYLIKTRGQQVTLSCSPISGHRSVSWYQQTPGQGLQFLFEYFSETQRNKGNFPGRFSGRQFSNSRSEMNVSTLELGDSALYLCASSLGDKPYEQYFGPGTRLTVT.

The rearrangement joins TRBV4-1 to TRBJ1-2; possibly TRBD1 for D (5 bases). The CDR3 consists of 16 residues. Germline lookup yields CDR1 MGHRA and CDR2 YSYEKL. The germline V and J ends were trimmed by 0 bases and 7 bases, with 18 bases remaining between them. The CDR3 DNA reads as TGCGCCAGCAGCCAAGACCTGGGGACTGGGGCGAGTGGCTACACCTTC. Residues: CASSQDLGTGASGYTF.

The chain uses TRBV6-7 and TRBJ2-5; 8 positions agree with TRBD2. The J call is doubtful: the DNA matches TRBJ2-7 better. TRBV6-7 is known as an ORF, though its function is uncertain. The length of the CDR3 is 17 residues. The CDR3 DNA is TGTGCCAGCAGTTACACAGACTCGCGGGAGGCCTCCTACGAGCAGTACTTC. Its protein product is CASSYTDSREASYEQYF.

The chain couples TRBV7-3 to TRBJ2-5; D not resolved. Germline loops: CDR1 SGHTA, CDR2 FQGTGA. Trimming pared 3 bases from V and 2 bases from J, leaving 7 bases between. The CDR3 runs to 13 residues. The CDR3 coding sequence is TGTGCCAGCAGCTTTACTATTCAAGAGACCCAGTACTTC. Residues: CASSFTIQETQYF.

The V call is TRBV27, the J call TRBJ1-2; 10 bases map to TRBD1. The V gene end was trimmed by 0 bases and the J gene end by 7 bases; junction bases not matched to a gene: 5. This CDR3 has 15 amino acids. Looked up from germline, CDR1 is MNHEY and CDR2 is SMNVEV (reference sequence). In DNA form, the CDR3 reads TGTGCCAGCAGTTTATCCCTGGGGACAGGGGCTGGCTACACCTTC. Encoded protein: CASSLSLGTGAGYTF.

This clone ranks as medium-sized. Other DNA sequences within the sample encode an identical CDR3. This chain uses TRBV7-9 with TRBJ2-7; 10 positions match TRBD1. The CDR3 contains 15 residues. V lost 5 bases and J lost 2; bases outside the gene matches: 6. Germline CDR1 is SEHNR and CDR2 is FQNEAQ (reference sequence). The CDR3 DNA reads TGTGCCAGCAGCCAGAGGGACAGGGGCGCCTACGAGCAGTACTTC. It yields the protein CASSQRDRGAYEQYF.

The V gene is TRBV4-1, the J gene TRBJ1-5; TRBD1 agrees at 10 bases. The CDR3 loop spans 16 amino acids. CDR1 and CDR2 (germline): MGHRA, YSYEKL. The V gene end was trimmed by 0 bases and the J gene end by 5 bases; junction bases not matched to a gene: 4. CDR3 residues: CASSQDGGQGDQPQHF. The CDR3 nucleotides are TGCGCCAGCAGCCAAGATGGAGGACAGGGGGATCAGCCCCAGCATTTT.

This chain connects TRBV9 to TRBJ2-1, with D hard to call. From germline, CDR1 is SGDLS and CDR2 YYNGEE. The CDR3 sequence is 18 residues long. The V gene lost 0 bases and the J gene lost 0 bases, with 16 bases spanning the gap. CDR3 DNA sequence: TGTGCCAGCAGCGTAGGTCTTCCCCTACTGAGCTCCTACAATGAGCAGTTCTTC. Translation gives CASSVGLPLLSSYNEQFF.

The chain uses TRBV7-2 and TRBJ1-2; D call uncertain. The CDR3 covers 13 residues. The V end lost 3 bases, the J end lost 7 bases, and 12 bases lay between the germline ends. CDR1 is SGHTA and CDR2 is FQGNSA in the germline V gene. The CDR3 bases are TGTGCCAGCAGCTTTGACGGGGAAGCTGGCTACACCTTC. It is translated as CASSFDGEAGYTF.

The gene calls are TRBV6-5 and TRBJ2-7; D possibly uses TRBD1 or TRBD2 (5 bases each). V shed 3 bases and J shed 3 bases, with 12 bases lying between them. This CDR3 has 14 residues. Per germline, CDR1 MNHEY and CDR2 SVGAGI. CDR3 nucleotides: TGTGCCAGCAGTTATGATGGGGGAATCTACGAGCAGTACTTC. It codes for CASSYDGGIYEQYF.

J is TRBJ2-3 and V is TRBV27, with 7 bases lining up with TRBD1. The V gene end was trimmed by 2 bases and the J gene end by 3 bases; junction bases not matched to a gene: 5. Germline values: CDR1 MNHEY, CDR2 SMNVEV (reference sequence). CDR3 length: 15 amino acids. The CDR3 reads CASSLGQGETDTQYF. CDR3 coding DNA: TGTGCCAGCAGTTTAGGGCAGGGGGAGACAGATACGCAGTATTTT.